This section outlines one T cell receptor beta chain sequence together with its context. The data stem from a study of molecular identifiers for immune sequencing clone quantification. The CDR3 covers 16 residues. V dropped 4 bases and J dropped 4 bases, with 20 bases sitting between them. Germline assignment: CDR1 SGDLS and CDR2 YYNGEE. TCRdb fed the PCR reads into MiXCR, producing one record per CDR3 protein. The sample lists 300,000 to 400,000 distinct CDR3 sequences, about 23% occurring once. V gene TRBV9 combines with J gene TRBJ1-2, with D possibly TRBD1 on 5 matching bases. What was sequenced was naive CD8+ T cells from blood, with Jurkat cell RNA spiked in. Subset noted: FACS-sorted CD8+CD4-CCR7+CD45RA+ naive T cells. This clonotype was sampled from a human donor in good health. Some libraries in this study had Jurkat cell RNA spiked in. The CDR3 is CASSLGAIDGGYGYTF. The CDR3 nucleotides read TGTGCCAGCAGCCTAGGGGCTATCGACGGAGGCTATGGCTACACCTTC.